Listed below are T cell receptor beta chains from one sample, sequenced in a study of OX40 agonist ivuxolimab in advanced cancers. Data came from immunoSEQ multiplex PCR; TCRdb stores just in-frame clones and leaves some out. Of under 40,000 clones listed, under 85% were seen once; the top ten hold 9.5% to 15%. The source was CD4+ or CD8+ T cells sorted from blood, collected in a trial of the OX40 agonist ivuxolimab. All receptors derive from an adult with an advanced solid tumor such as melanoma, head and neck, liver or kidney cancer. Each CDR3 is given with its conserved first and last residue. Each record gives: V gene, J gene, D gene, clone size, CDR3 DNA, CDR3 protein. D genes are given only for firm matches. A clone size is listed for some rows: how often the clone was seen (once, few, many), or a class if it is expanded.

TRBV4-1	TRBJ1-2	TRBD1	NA	TGCGCCAGCAGCCCAACGACAGGGACAGCCGATGGCTACACCTTC	CASSPTTGTADGYTF
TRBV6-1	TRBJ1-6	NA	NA	TGTGCCAGCAGTTTCCCGGGACCCAAAAATTCACCCCTCCACTTT	CASSFPGPKNSPLHF
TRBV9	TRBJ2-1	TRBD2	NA	TGTGCCAGCAGCATTAGCGGGAGTTTCAATGAGCAGTTCTTC	CASSISGSFNEQFF
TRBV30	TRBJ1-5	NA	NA	TGTGCCTGGAGTGCAGGCCCCGGGGGGAATCAGCCCCAGCATTTT	CAWSAGPGGNQPQHF
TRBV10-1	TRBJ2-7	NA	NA	TGCGCCAGCAGTGAGGATCCGACCCTCAAGGAGCAGTACTTC	CASSEDPTLKEQYF
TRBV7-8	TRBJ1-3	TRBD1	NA	TGTGCCAGCAGCCACAGTTCCGGGACAGGGGCGTCGAACACCATATATTTT	CASSHSSGTGASNTIYF
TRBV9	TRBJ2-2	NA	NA	TGTGCCAGCAGCCCCGGGAGCCTTGGCACCGGGGAGCTGTTTTTT	CASSPGSLGTGELFF
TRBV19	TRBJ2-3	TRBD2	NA	TGTGCCAGTAGTATGGCTAGCGGGGGTTCAGATACGCAGTATTTT	CASSMASGGSDTQYF
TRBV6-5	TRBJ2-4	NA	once	TGTGCCAGCAGGCGTTTTACTTCGGGGGACATTCAGTACTTC	CASRRFTSGDIQYF
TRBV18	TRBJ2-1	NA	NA	TGTGCCAGCTCACCACCTCTTACAGGGTCGAATGAGCAGTTCTTC	CASSPPLTGSNEQFF